This T cell receptor (beta chain) emerged from a study of cytomegalovirus exposure and HLA in healthy donors. CDR3 length equals 15 residues. The V and J ends lost 3 bases and 0 bases respectively, with 14 bases between them. Germline values: CDR1 SQVTM, CDR2 ANQGSEA. General study findings and limits: Later analysis identified several of the most significant clusters that appeared linked to common viral pathogens. Available immune exposure information covered CMV serostatus only.

A note on this clone: Its matching antigen is unknown.

PCR was performed using 60 Vbeta and 13 Jbeta primers. Sequencing used immunoSEQ multiplex PCR; TCRdb keeps in-frame clones, though not all of them. The data hold tens of thousands of clones, with roughly three quarters observed a single time. The chain combines TRBV29-1 with TRBJ1-1, with TRBD1 as a possible D gene (6 bases). The specimen sequenced was PBMCs. The receptor comes from a man younger than 40 in good health and CMV-seronegative. The CDR3 spells CSVDTGIVVNTEAFF. For the CDR3, the DNA is TGCAGCGTTGACACAGGGATAGTGGTGAACACTGAAGCTTTCTTT.